One and the same sample provided the 27 T cell receptor beta chains below, sequenced in a study of technical replicates of blood from a handful of donors (dated by TCRdb to 2015 to 2018). The library was produced with the immunoSEQ multiplex PCR assay. TCRdb took over this immuneACCESS table, retaining in-frame rearrangements with V and J assigned. Such tables are incomplete; in checked studies, under half of the missing clones stem from an unresolved V gene, and the remainder is unexplained. For this sample there are around 83,000 clones; just over 90% appear just once. The ten largest clones capture approximately 0.25% of the sample. What was sequenced was T cells isolated from PBMCs. Source of these receptors: a human donor in good health.

V is TRBV30 and J is TRBJ2-1; D not certain. This CDR3 region has 13 residues. The germline V gene has CDR1 GTSNPN and CDR2 SVGIG (reference sequence). V lost 0 bases, J lost 5 bases, and 8 bases lay in between. CDR3: CAWSVFQNNEQFF. The CDR3 bases are TGTGCCTGGAGTGTGTTCCAGAACAATGAGCAGTTCTTC. The full variable domain, its missing parts supplied by reference TRBV30 and TRBJ2-1, is SQTIHQWPATLVQPVGSPLSLECTVEGTSNPNLYWYRQAAGRGLQLLFYSVGIGQISSEVPQNLSASRPQDRQFILSSKKLLLSDSGFYLCAWSVFQNNEQFFGPGTRLTVL.

This chain joins TRBV7-9 and TRBJ1-2; no firm D call. Trimming shortened V by 1 base and J by 8 bases, and 8 bases separated the two germline ends. The CDR3 sequence is 12 residues long. Germline assignment: CDR1 SEHNR and CDR2 FQNEAQ (reference sequence). CDR3 sequence (DNA): TGTGCCAGCAGCTTAGGTGAACGGGGCTACACCTTC. This gives the protein CASSLGERGYTF. The whole variable domain, filled in from reference TRBV7-9 and TRBJ1-2, reads DTGVSQNPRHKITKRGQNVTFRCDPISEHNRLYWYRQTLGQGPEFLTYFQNEAQLEKSRLLSDRFSAERPKGSFSTLEIQRTEQGDSAMYLCASSLGERGYTFGSGTRLTVV.

The genes are TRBV7-9 and TRBJ2-7; D is unresolved. CDR1 and CDR2 from the germline V gene are SEHNR and FQNEAQ (reference sequence). With 5 bases removed from V and 3 bases from J, the gap between germline ends came to 14 bases. This CDR3 has 14 residues. CDR3 amino acids: CASSHVQRHYEQYF. The DNA of the CDR3 is TGTGCCAGCAGCCACGTCCAGCGCCACTACGAGCAGTACTTC.

This chain uses TRBV27 with TRBJ1-4, with D perhaps TRBD1 (5 bases). Germline assignment: CDR1 MNHEY and CDR2 SMNVEV (reference sequence). The CDR3 runs to 15 residues. V was cut by 5 bases and J by 2 bases, with 12 bases left in between. The CDR3 loop reads CASSPWGETNEKLFF. The CDR3 coding sequence is TGTGCCAGCAGTCCATGGGGGGAGACTAATGAAAAACTGTTTTTT.

The sample holds one count of this clone. The genes are TRBV5-1 and TRBJ1-1; 8 bases map to TRBD1. V trimming: 2 bases; J trimming: 0 bases; junction bases outside the gene matches: 6. The CDR3 sequence is 16 residues long. Looked up from germline, CDR1 is SGHRS and CDR2 is YFSETQ. The CDR3 sequence: CASSLGQGTMNTEAFF. CDR3 bases: TGCGCCAGCAGCTTAGGACAGGGAACTATGAACACTGAAGCTTTCTTT.

CDR3 coding DNA: TGTGCCAGCAGTGAAGTAGGGGTCGGTGGCTACACCTTC. This sequence encodes CASSEVGVGGYTF. The V and J genes are TRBV6-1 and TRBJ1-2; tentatively, D is TRBD1 (5 bases). The CDR3 runs 13 residues. Germline-derived CDR1 and CDR2 are MNHNS and SASEGT. V was pared by 1 base and J by 7 bases, with 10 bases between.

This clone showed up just once. CDR3 protein: CASSYAESYEQYF. The DNA of the CDR3 is TGTGCCAGTAGTTATGCGGAATCCTACGAGCAGTACTTC. The chain uses TRBV19 and TRBJ2-7; D is uncertain. Looked up from germline, CDR1 is LNHDA and CDR2 is SQIVND (reference sequence). V lost 5 bases and J 1 base, leaving 9 bases between the germline ends. The CDR3 extends over 13 amino acids.

V gene TRBV2 combines with J gene TRBJ2-1, with 11 nucleotides matching TRBD2. This CDR3 is 15 amino acids long. Trimming cost V 5 bases and J 2 bases; bases outside gene matches: 2. CDR1 SNHLY and CDR2 FYNNEI come from the germline V gene. The CDR3 is CASSPTSGAYNEQFF. DNA of the CDR3: TGTGCCAGCAGTCCGACTAGCGGGGCCTACAATGAGCAGTTCTTC.

This rearrangement joins TRBV28 to TRBJ2-1, with 9 positions matching TRBD2. There are 19 residues in the CDR3. V was clipped by 4 bases and J by 4 bases; unmatched bases: 17. Germline V gives CDR1 MDHEN, CDR2 SYDVKM. CDR3 loop: CASSSILAGAENWYNEQFF. The CDR3 region has the DNA TGTGCCAGCAGTTCGATCTTAGCGGGGGCAGAAAATTGGTACAATGAGCAGTTCTTC. The full variable domain, rest sourced from reference TRBV28 and TRBJ2-1, is DVKVTQSSRYLVKRTGEKVFLECVQDMDHENMFWYRQDPGLGLRLIYFSYDVKMKEKGDIPEGYSVSREKKERFSLILESASTNQTSMYLCASSSILAGAENWYNEQFFGPGTRLTVL.

J is TRBJ1-5 and V is TRBV27; TRBD1 agrees at 7 bases. The CDR3 is 16 amino acids. Per the germline V gene, CDR1 is MNHEY and CDR2 is SMNVEV (reference sequence). Trimming removed 4 bases from V and 2 bases from J; junction bases left unmatched: 8. As DNA, the CDR3 is TGTGCCAGCAGTTACAGGGGATTCCTTGGCAATCAGCCCCAGCATTTT. It codes for CASSYRGFLGNQPQHF.

V usage is TRBV19 and J usage is TRBJ1-1; 9 nucleotides agree with TRBD1. The length of the CDR3 is 16 residues. The V and J ends lost 3 bases and 1 base, in that order; junction bases with no gene match: 6. Per the germline V gene, CDR1 is LNHDA and CDR2 is SQIVND (reference sequence). CDR3 bases: TGTGCCAGTAGTATCACCGGGACAGGGCGGAACACTGAAGCTTTCTTT. Protein sequence: CASSITGTGRNTEAFF.

V usage is TRBV5-6 and J usage is TRBJ2-1, with D possibly being TRBD1 (6 bases). The germline V and J ends were trimmed by 4 bases and 5 bases, with 13 bases remaining between them. CDR1 and CDR2 from the germline V gene are SGHDT and YYEEEE. The CDR3 is made up of 14 amino acids. The CDR3 DNA sequence: TGTGCCAGCAGCCCGGACAGCAGACACAATGAGCAGTTCTTC. It yields the protein CASSPDSRHNEQFF. The full variable domain, completed using reference TRBV5-6 and TRBJ2-1, is DAGVTQSPTHLIKTRGQQVTLRCSPKSGHDTVSWYQQALGQGPQFIFQYYEEEERQRGNFPDRFSGHQFPNYSSELNVNALLLGDSALYLCASSPDSRHNEQFFGPGTRLTVL.

The genes are TRBV2 and TRBJ2-7, with D possibly being TRBD1 (6 bases). V was cut by 0 bases and J by 1 base, with 16 bases left in between. Per the germline V gene, CDR1 is SNHLY and CDR2 is FYNNEI. This CDR3 contains 17 residues. The CDR3 spells CASSEAPFGTPSYEQYF. CDR3 nucleotides: TGTGCCAGCAGTGAAGCGCCATTCGGGACACCTTCCTACGAGCAGTACTTC.

This sequence joins TRBV27 and TRBJ1-3, with a weak D call TRBD1 (6 bases). Germline V gives CDR1 MNHEY, CDR2 SMNVEV (reference sequence). V lost 5 bases and J 3 bases, leaving 17 bases between the germline ends. The CDR3 contains 16 residues. The CDR3 is CASSSRAGVFGNTIYF. In nucleotides, the CDR3 is TGTGCCAGCAGTAGCAGAGCAGGGGTATTTGGAAACACCATATATTTT.

This chain links TRBV27 with TRBJ2-1, with TRBD1 as a possible D gene (6 bases). There are 15 residues in the CDR3. Looked up from germline, CDR1 is MNHEY and CDR2 is SMNVEV (reference sequence). Trimming pared 2 bases from V and 3 bases from J, leaving 11 bases between. As DNA, the CDR3 is TGTGCCAGCAGTTTACGTGGGACAATCTACAATGAGCAGTTCTTC. Translation: CASSLRGTIYNEQFF.

CDR3 nucleotide sequence: TGTGCCAGCAGCGTAGTCTCAGGGATCAATGAAGCTTTCTTT. As protein: CASSVVSGINEAFF. The V and J genes are TRBV9 and TRBJ1-1; D is perhaps TRBD1 (5 bases). The CDR3 extends over 14 amino acids. Germline lookup yields CDR1 SGDLS and CDR2 YYNGEE. Between the trimmed V and J ends, which lost 0 bases and 7 bases, there was a span of 13 bases.

This chain connects TRBV4-1 to TRBJ1-2; D is perhaps TRBD1 (6 bases). CDR1 is MGHRA and CDR2 is YSYEKL in the germline V gene. The CDR3 has 15 amino acids. Trimming shortened V by 4 bases and J by 3 bases, and 15 bases separated the two germline ends. This CDR3 is CASSLEGGPYYGYTF. The CDR3 nucleotides are TGCGCCAGCAGCCTGGAGGGGGGGCCCTACTATGGCTACACCTTC.

The gene calls are TRBV10-1 and TRBJ2-7; TRBD1 matches 7 bases. CDR1 WNHNN and CDR2 SYGVQD come from the germline V gene (reference sequence). The CDR3 length is 14 residues. Losses at the gene ends were 2 bases for V and 0 bases for J; bases not matched to a gene: 1. The CDR3 DNA reads TGCGCCAGCAGTGAGGGGGACAGCTCCTACGAGCAGTACTTC. Its translation is CASSEGDSSYEQYF.

This clone was observed a single time. The J gene is TRBJ2-5, the V gene TRBV28; D gene ambiguous. The CDR3 length is 11 residues. The V end was cut by 3 bases, the J end by 5 bases, with 4 bases between. Per germline, CDR1 MDHEN and CDR2 SYDVKM. The CDR3 sequence is CASSFSETQYF. CDR3 nucleotide sequence: TGTGCCAGCAGTTTCTCGGAGACCCAGTACTTC.

This clone has a handful of counts. The sample has other DNA sequences that encode this CDR3 too. The V and J genes are TRBV28 and TRBJ1-1; weak D call: TRBD1 (5 bases). V shed 2 bases and J shed 3 bases, with 13 bases lying between them. The CDR3 is made up of 15 amino acids. Germline CDR1 reads MDHEN; CDR2 reads SYDVKM. The CDR3 sequence: CASSLTGGGYTEAFF. CDR3 sequence (DNA): TGTGCCAGCAGTTTAACGGGGGGAGGTTACACTGAAGCTTTCTTT. The variable domain in full, completed from reference TRBV28 and TRBJ1-1, reads DVKVTQSSRYLVKRTGEKVFLECVQDMDHENMFWYRQDPGLGLRLIYFSYDVKMKEKGDIPEGYSVSREKKERFSLILESASTNQTSMYLCASSLTGGGYTEAFFGQGTRLTVV.

This chain uses TRBV5-1 with TRBJ2-1; D remains ambiguous. V was pared by 4 bases and J by 1 base, with 12 bases between. CDR1 is SGHRS and CDR2 is YFSETQ in the germline V gene. CDR3 size: 15 residues. The CDR3: CASSLSVPSYNEQFF. CDR3 coding DNA: TGCGCCAGCAGCCTTTCAGTTCCATCCTACAATGAGCAGTTCTTC.

V and J are TRBV10-3 and TRBJ2-1; 7 nucleotides align to TRBD1. The CDR3 is 15 amino acids. The V segment lost 6 bases and the J segment 3 bases; nucleotides outside the gene matches: 8. CDR1 and CDR2 (germline): ENHRY, SYGVKD. CDR3 in DNA: TGTGCCATCAGGACCGGGACAGAAGACTACAATGAGCAGTTCTTC. It encodes CAIRTGTEDYNEQFF.

The V gene is TRBV6-5, the J gene TRBJ1-2; 7 bases match TRBD1. This CDR3 is 16 amino acids long. The junction had 10 bases not matched to a gene; V was cut back by 0 bases and J by 6 bases. From germline, CDR1 is MNHEY and CDR2 SVGAGI. The CDR3 region has the DNA TGTGCCAGCAGTTACTCCCGTCGACAGGGCCCGCATGGCTACACCTTC. This sequence encodes CASSYSRRQGPHGYTF.

The rearrangement joins TRBV6-1 to TRBJ1-1, with a weak D call TRBD1 (6 bases). CDR3 length equals 16 residues. The V gene's germline CDR1 is MNHNS and CDR2 SASEGT. V was trimmed by 3 bases and J by 2 bases, leaving 16 bases between them. The CDR3 is CASSEGLLDSNTEAFF. Here the CDR3 DNA reads TGTGCCAGCAGTGAGGGGTTACTGGACAGTAACACTGAAGCTTTCTTT.

The V and J genes are TRBV16 and TRBJ2-5, with D possibly matching TRBD2 (5 bases). CDR1 KGHSY and CDR2 FQNENV come from the germline V gene. Trimming took off 4 bases at V and 2 bases at J, with 17 bases between the two ends. The CDR3 length is 16 residues. The DNA of the CDR3 is TGTGCCAGCAGCCTCAACCCCGGACTCCTACAAGAGACCCAGTACTTC. Translating gives CASSLNPGLLQETQYF.

The chain couples TRBV7-9 to TRBJ2-1; the match to TRBD2 covers 13 bases. The CDR3 consists of 18 residues. V was clipped by 5 bases and J by 5 bases; unmatched bases: 12. Germline CDR1 reads SEHNR; CDR2 reads FQNEAQ (reference sequence). The CDR3 coding sequence is TGTGCCAGCAGCAGAGGACTAGCGGGAGAGCCCCGGAACAATGAGCAGTTCTTC. Translated: CASSRGLAGEPRNNEQFF.

This chain uses TRBV9 with TRBJ2-3, with D perhaps TRBD1 (6 bases). V gave up 5 bases and J gave up 2 bases, with 12 bases separating them. CDR3 length equals 14 residues. Germline loops: CDR1 SGDLS, CDR2 YYNGEE. CDR3 DNA sequence: TGTGCCAGCAGTGAACAGGGTCCCACAGATACGCAGTATTTT. Amino acid sequence: CASSEQGPTDTQYF.